Listed here are 8 T cell receptor beta chains from one sample, sequenced in a study of blood T cell repertoires in COVID-19. The protocol was immunoSEQ multiplex PCR, while the TCRdb copy is restricted to in-frame clones and leaves out a portion. Of 200,000 to 250,000 clones listed, 75% to 85% are singletons. Specimen: peripheral blood. The receptor source for this set is a woman aged 25 to 39 with COVID-19, enrolled during active disease.

The chain carries TRBV6-5 and TRBJ2-1; no clear D. CDR1 is MNHEY and CDR2 is SVGAGI in the germline V gene. V lost 6 bases and J lost 6, with 9 bases in between. The CDR3 runs 12 residues. CDR3 sequence (DNA): TGTGCCAGCAGGCGCCCGCCCAATGAGCAGTTCTTC. It codes for CASRRPPNEQFF.

V usage is TRBV6-2 or TRBV6-3 and J usage is TRBJ1-1, with D perhaps matching TRBD1 (5 bases). Germline values: CDR1 MNHEY, CDR2 SVGEGT. V lost 5 bases and J lost 14, with 15 bases in between. The CDR3 has 11 amino acids. The DNA of the CDR3 is TGTGCCAGCAGTACGGGGGGGAACTACTTCTTT. As protein: CASSTGGNYFF.

The chain employs TRBV27 and TRBJ1-2; D gene ambiguous. CDR1 is MNHEY and CDR2 is SMNVEV in the germline V gene (reference sequence). With 5 bases removed from V and 4 bases from J, the gap between germline ends came to 8 bases. The CDR3 length is 12 residues. CDR3 in DNA: TGTGCCAGCAGTCTTGAGGGCTATGGCTACACCTTC. Amino acids: CASSLEGYGYTF.

This rearrangement joins TRBV27 to TRBJ2-7; 9 positions agree with TRBD1. J lost 3 bases, V lost 6 bases, and 15 bases had no gene match. This CDR3 contains 17 residues. Germline lookup yields CDR1 MNHEY and CDR2 SMNVEV (reference sequence). The CDR3 spells CASSPSLGDRVYYEQYF. As DNA, the CDR3 is TGTGCCAGCAGCCCTTCTCTAGGGGACAGGGTCTACTACGAGCAGTACTTC.

The chain carries TRBV2 and TRBJ1-6, with TRBD1 identical over 12 bases. This CDR3 contains 15 residues. V lost 5 bases to trimming and J lost 10 bases; unmatched junction nucleotides: 6. Germline CDR1 SNHLY, CDR2 FYNNEI. The CDR3 bases are TGTGCCAGCAGTTTCCGGGACAGGGGGCGATCACCCCTCCACTTT. Residues: CASSFRDRGRSPLHF.

The V gene is TRBV6-2 or TRBV6-3, the J gene TRBJ2-3; TRBD1 aligns across 8 bases. CDR3 size: 14 residues. CDR1 and CDR2 from the germline V gene are MNHEY and SVGEGT. V was clipped by 5 bases and J by 4 bases; unmatched bases: 5. The CDR3 DNA reads as TGTGCCAGCAGTCGACCGGACAGGGCAGATACGCAGTATTTT. Protein product: CASSRPDRADTQYF.

This clone was observed a few times. The CDR3 sequence is CASSAEWATQYF. The CDR3 nucleotides read TGTGCCAGCAGCGCAGAGTGGGCTACGCAGTATTTT. The rearrangement joins TRBV9 to TRBJ2-3; no reliable D call. CDR1 is SGDLS and CDR2 is YYNGEE in the germline V gene. Trimming cost V 3 bases and J 8 bases, with 10 bases left between them. The CDR3 is made up of 12 amino acids. The full variable domain, completed using reference TRBV9 and TRBJ2-3, is DSGVTQTPKHLITATGQRVTLRCSPRSGDLSVYWYQQSLDQGLQFLIQYYNGEERAKGNILERFSAQQFPDLHSELNLSSLELGDSALYFCASSAEWATQYFGPGTRLTVL.

The DNA of the CDR3 is TGTGCCTGGAGTGGAGTCGAGAACCGAGATACGCAGTATTTT. It specifies CAWSGVENRDTQYF. The chain combines TRBV30 with TRBJ2-3; D not certain. V was shortened by 1 base and J by 5 bases, with 13 bases between the two germline ends. This CDR3 has 14 amino acids. Germline V gives CDR1 GTSNPN, CDR2 SVGIG (reference sequence).